This is a list of T cell receptor beta chains from one sample in a study of T cell responses to AZD1222 COVID-19 vaccine. TCRdb's table, derived via immunoSEQ multiplex PCR, lists solely in-frame clones and lacks some. This table has about 140,000 clones, about 86% appearing once. The input for sequencing was peripheral blood, taken on day 0 of AZD1222 vaccination. These receptors were taken from an adult in good health. CDR3s include the opening cysteine and the closing phenylalanine or tryptophan. D genes are given only for firm matches. Size tells how often a clone was seen (once, few, many) or the class of an expanded clone, and some rows leave it out.

CASSPYPRTGGNQPQHF,TGTGCCAGCAGTCCCTATCCACGGACAGGGGGCAATCAGCCCCAGCATTTT,TRBJ1-5,TRBV28,NA,TRBD1
CASSQNQGFDNSPLHF,TGTGCCAGCAGCCAGAACCAGGGGTTCGATAATTCACCCCTCCACTTT,TRBJ1-6,TRBV7-8,NA,NA
CASSQDRTPLHF,TGTGCCAGCAGCCAAGACAGGACACCCCTCCACTTT,TRBJ1-6,TRBV3-1/TRBV3-2,NA,NA
CASSTLPGTGGTYEQYF,TGTGCCAGTAGTACTCTACCGGGGACAGGGGGGACCTACGAGCAGTACTTC,TRBJ2-7,TRBV19,once,TRBD1
CASSLLASYEQYF,TGTGCCAGCAGCTTGCTAGCGAGCTACGAGCAGTACTTC,TRBJ2-7,TRBV5-4,once,NA
CASSLEGANQPQHF,TGCGCCAGCAGCTTGGAGGGGGCAAATCAGCCCCAGCATTTT,TRBJ1-5,TRBV5-1,NA,TRBD1
CASRIQGPGTGELFF,TGTGCCAGTAGAATACAGGGGCCCGGGACCGGGGAGCTGTTTTTT,TRBJ2-2,TRBV19,NA,TRBD1
CASSWSSGSETQYF,TGTGCCAGCAGTTGGTCTAGCGGGAGCGAGACCCAGTACTTC,TRBJ2-5,TRBV6-6,NA,TRBD2
CASSRGPHLFF,TGTGCCAGCAGCCGAGGGCCGCACTTGTTCTTC,TRBJ2-1,TRBV7-9,NA,NA
CASSQVHRVNTEAFF,TGTGCCAGCAGCCAAGTCCACAGGGTCAACACTGAAGCTTTCTTT,TRBJ1-1,TRBV14,NA,NA
CASSEPRWRGEGTQPQHF,TGCGCCAGCAGTGAGCCACGGTGGAGGGGGGAAGGAACTCAGCCCCAGCATTTT,TRBJ1-5,TRBV10-2,NA,NA
CASSVATDTQYF,TGTGCCAGCAGTGTAGCGACAGATACGCAGTATTTT,TRBJ2-3,TRBV25-1,NA,NA
CASSLTYEQYF,TGTGCCAGCAGCCTTACCTACGAGCAGTACTTC,TRBJ2-7,TRBV28,NA,NA
CASSPSSGHVNEKLFF,TGTGCCAGCTCACCCTCCTCAGGACATGTTAATGAAAAACTGTTTTTT,TRBJ1-4,TRBV18,NA,NA
CASSRPGLRDDYGYTF,TGTGCCAGCAGCCGTCCCGGGTTGAGGGACGACTATGGCTACACCTTC,TRBJ1-2,TRBV3-1/TRBV3-2,few,NA
CASSVLVGVPTEAFF,TGTGCCAGCAGCGTACTCGTCGGGGTCCCTACTGAAGCTTTCTTT,TRBJ1-1,TRBV9,many,NA
CASSFWNQPQHF,TGTGCCAGCAGTTTTTGGAATCAGCCCCAGCATTTT,TRBJ1-5,TRBV27,once,NA
CASSVGVGTFYEQYF,TGTGCCAGCAGCGTGGGAGTTGGCACTTTCTACGAGCAGTACTTC,TRBJ2-7,TRBV9,NA,NA
CASSQETFGLAPSHEQFF,TGCGCCAGCAGCCAAGAGACCTTTGGACTAGCCCCCTCACATGAGCAGTTCTTC,TRBJ2-1,TRBV4-3,NA,TRBD2
CASSYGGGFGEQFF,TGCGCCAGCAGCTACGGGGGAGGGTTCGGTGAGCAGTTCTTC,TRBJ2-1,TRBV5-1,NA,TRBD2
CASSYSIIGANYGYTF,TGTGCCAGCAGTTACTCGATAATCGGAGCTAACTATGGCTACACCTTC,TRBJ1-2,TRBV6-2/TRBV6-3,NA,NA
CASRVAVSTDTQYF,TGTGCCAGCAGGGTAGCGGTCAGCACAGATACGCAGTATTTT,TRBJ2-3,TRBV7-9,NA,NA
CASSLLGGGSTEAFF,TGTGCCAGCAGTTTATTAGGGGGCGGAAGCACTGAAGCTTTCTTT,TRBJ1-1,TRBV27,NA,TRBD1
CASSQVTGGGTEAFF,TGTGCCAGCAGCCAGGTGACAGGGGGCGGCACTGAAGCTTTCTTT,TRBJ1-1,TRBV3-1/TRBV3-2,NA,TRBD1
CASSYLDKNRALQPQHF,TGTGCCAGCAGCTACTTAGACAAAAACAGGGCACTTCAGCCCCAGCATTTT,TRBJ1-5,TRBV5-8,NA,NA
CASSIGGLGAQPQHF,TGTGCCAGCAGCATAGGGGGGCTTGGGGCTCAGCCCCAGCATTTT,TRBJ1-5,TRBV7-9,NA,NA
CASSVLDREAPLHF,TGTGCCAGCAGTGTCTTGGACAGGGAGGCCCCCCTCCACTTT,TRBJ1-6,TRBV2,NA,TRBD1
CAISAEQGRQPQHF,TGTGCCATCAGTGCGGAACAGGGGCGGCAGCCCCAGCATTTT,TRBJ1-5,TRBV10-3,NA,TRBD1
CAWSPSTGSHGYTF,TGTGCCTGGAGTCCCTCTACAGGGTCCCATGGCTACACCTTC,TRBJ1-2,TRBV30,once,NA
CASSVADGYNEKLFF,TGTGCCAGCAGCGTAGCCGACGGATATAATGAAAAACTGTTTTTT,TRBJ1-4,TRBV9,NA,NA
CASSSGLASEQYF,TGCGCCAGCAGCTCGGGACTAGCTAGCGAGCAGTACTTC,TRBJ2-7,TRBV5-1,NA,TRBD2
CASKTSDDYNEQFF,TGTGCCAGTAAGACTAGCGACGACTACAATGAGCAGTTCTTC,TRBJ2-1,TRBV19,NA,TRBD2
CSVDFDGYTF,TGCAGCGTTGATTTTGATGGCTACACCTTC,TRBJ1-2,TRBV29-1,NA,NA
CASSFEGGDRVKYF,TGTGCCAGCAGCTTCGAAGGTGGGGACAGGGTGAAGTACTTC,TRBJ2-7,TRBV7-3,NA,TRBD1
CASRERGPYEQYF,TGTGCCAGCAGGGAGCGGGGCCCCTACGAGCAGTACTTC,TRBJ2-7,TRBV6-5,once,TRBD2
CASSPGSGDAGGYTF,TGCGCCAGCAGCCCCGGGAGTGGGGACGCCGGTGGCTACACCTTC,TRBJ1-2,TRBV5-1,NA,NA
CASSLHGERPQHF,TGTGCCAGCAGCTTACACGGTGAGCGGCCCCAGCATTTT,TRBJ1-5,TRBV7-2,NA,NA
CATSGSWYGYTF,TGTGCCACCTCAGGGAGCTGGTATGGCTACACCTTC,TRBJ1-2,TRBV28,NA,NA
CASSLDDSAQGYEQYF,TGTGCCAGCAGCTTAGACGACTCAGCCCAGGGCTACGAGCAGTACTTC,TRBJ2-7,TRBV7-2,NA,NA
CASSTRHRDRVVQETQYF,TGTGCCAGCAGCACCCGCCACCGGGACAGGGTAGTTCAAGAGACCCAGTACTTC,TRBJ2-5,TRBV5-5,few,TRBD1
CACLTGTSGSTDTQYF,TGCGCCTGCCTGACCGGGACTAGCGGGAGCACAGATACGCAGTATTTT,TRBJ2-3,TRBV10-1,few,TRBD2
CASSEALQNSPLHF,TGTGCCAGCAGTGAAGCGCTTCAAAATTCACCCCTCCACTTT,TRBJ1-6,TRBV6-1,NA,NA
CASSLPGEVGQPQHF,TGTGCCAGCAGTTTGCCAGGGGAGGTCGGTCAGCCCCAGCATTTT,TRBJ1-5,TRBV28,NA,NA
CATSRDMGDQETQYF,TGTGCCACCAGCAGAGATATGGGGGACCAAGAGACCCAGTACTTC,TRBJ2-5,TRBV15,once,NA
CASSPRGQGVYEQYF,TGCGCCAGCAGCCCCCGGGGACAGGGAGTTTACGAGCAGTACTTC,TRBJ2-7,TRBV5-1,NA,TRBD1
CAWTVRGTDTQYF,TGTGCCTGGACGGTCAGGGGCACAGATACGCAGTATTTT,TRBJ2-3,TRBV30,NA,NA
CASSLAGETQYF,TGTGCCAGCAGCCTAGCTGGGGAGACCCAGTACTTC,TRBJ2-5,TRBV4-2,NA,NA
CASSARPGPLPYNEQFF,TGTGCCAGCAGCGCCCGTCCAGGACCCCTCCCCTACAATGAGCAGTTCTTC,TRBJ2-1,TRBV9,NA,NA
CASSLTGMVDEQYF,TGTGCCAGCAGCTTAACCGGGATGGTCGACGAGCAGTACTTC,TRBJ2-7,TRBV7-9,NA,NA
CASSQGTIYNEQFF,TGTGCCAGCAGCCAAGGGACGATCTACAATGAGCAGTTCTTC,TRBJ2-1,TRBV14,NA,NA
CASSQSPGLAGGSTDTQYF,TGCGCCAGCAGCCAATCCCCTGGACTAGCGGGAGGTAGCACAGATACGCAGTATTTT,TRBJ2-3,TRBV4-3,NA,TRBD2
CSARKGPTGFF,TGCAGTGCTAGAAAAGGGCCTACGGGGTTCTTC,TRBJ2-1,TRBV20-1,NA,NA
CASSPRLAGVNEQFF,TGTGCCAGCAGCCCCCGACTAGCGGGAGTCAATGAGCAGTTCTTC,TRBJ2-1,TRBV14,NA,TRBD2
CASSFQGFGYEQFF,TGTGCCAGCAGTTTCCAGGGTTTCGGTTATGAGCAGTTCTTC,TRBJ2-1,TRBV6-5,NA,NA
CASTVRDNEQFF,TGCGCCAGCACCGTCCGAGATAATGAGCAGTTCTTC,TRBJ2-1,TRBV5-1,NA,NA